One TCR beta chain is described in this entry. These data are taken from a study of blood T cell repertoires in COVID-19. About the study: Samples came from the United States, Italy and Spain, spanning acute and convalescent COVID-19.

How the authors handled the data: From reference gene primer amplification, estimates of nucleated cell counts were derived. The data were produced by immunoSEQ multiplex PCR, yet TCRdb's version contains in-frame clones alone and is incomplete. That table supplies the V and J calls and clone size; D and trimming were determined from the DNA. The table lists approximately 220,000 clones, approximately 90% of them singletons, with roughly 3.7% in the top ten. V lost 7 bases and J lost 7, with 20 bases in between. This CDR3 comprises 14 residues. Germline CDR1 reads SNHLY; CDR2 reads FYNNEI. Participants spanned ages about 18 to 90 years and resided in about two dozen US areas. Cohort assignment relied on participant-reported clinical history.

V usage is TRBV2 and J usage is TRBJ2-7; the D gene is possibly TRBD1 (6 bases). The sequenced sample consisted of PBMCs or T cells enriched from blood (not recorded which). The receptor was derived from a woman between 18 and 29 years old in a cohort exposed to, infected with or recovered from COVID-19 (not recorded which). The CDR3 nucleotides are TGTGCCAGCAAGGGGGAGCTAGGAAATTATGAGCAGTACTTC. As protein: CASKGELGNYEQYF.